The 18 T cell receptor beta chains below come from one sample, sequenced in a study of cytomegalovirus exposure and HLA in healthy donors. PCR involved 60 Vbeta and 13 Jbeta primers. Using immunoSEQ multiplex PCR, the repertoire was profiled, and TCRdb retains in-frame clones only, with some absent. The sample carries around 41,000 clones, roughly three quarters recorded once. Material for sequencing was PBMCs. Receptor source: a man aged 35 to 55 in good health and CMV-seronegative.

V and J are TRBV4-1 and TRBJ1-2, with 9 positions matching TRBD1. Germline V lookup: CDR1 MGHRA, CDR2 YSYEKL. Trimming at V came to 0 bases and at J to 8 bases, leaving 10 bases not matched to a gene. The CDR3 totals 16 residues. CDR3: CASSQDGGQGHRGYTF. CDR3 sequence (DNA): TGCGCCAGCAGCCAAGATGGAGGACAGGGGCATCGAGGCTACACCTTC.

The rearrangement joins TRBV6-1 to TRBJ1-1, with no clear D. The CDR3 is made up of 14 amino acids. Germline V gene lookup returns CDR1 MNHNS and CDR2 SASEGT. The V gene lost 5 bases and the J gene lost 3 bases, with 13 bases spanning the gap. DNA of the CDR3: TGTGCCAGCAGTCCTTACGGGGAGGACACTGAAGCTTTCTTT. Amino acid sequence: CASSPYGEDTEAFF.

The V gene is TRBV7-8, the J gene TRBJ1-6; no clear D. This CDR3 has 16 amino acids. Germline CDR1 and CDR2: SGHVS and FQNEAQ. The V end was cut by 5 bases, the J end by 5 bases, with 16 bases between. The CDR3, as DNA: TGTGCCAGCAGCCGGCGGGGAGGCAGCGATAATTCACCCCTCCACTTT. It yields the protein CASSRRGGSDNSPLHF.

The chain joins TRBV7-2 to TRBJ2-7, with D perhaps matching TRBD2 (6 bases). The CDR3 contains 13 residues. V was pared by 4 bases and J by 3 bases, with 10 bases between. Germline V CDR1 and CDR2: SGHTA, FQGNSA. This CDR3 is CASSSVGGYEQYF. In nucleotides, the CDR3 is TGTGCCAGCAGCTCCGTGGGAGGCTACGAGCAGTACTTC.

This clone was observed a single time. The rearrangement joins TRBV2 to TRBJ1-1, with D possibly matching TRBD1 (6 bases). CDR1 is SNHLY, CDR2 FYNNEI, per germline. V lost 6 bases to trimming and J lost 8 bases, with 16 bases between them. The CDR3 spans 13 residues. CDR3 nucleotide sequence: TGTGCCAGCAGGCTGGGACAAGCGGTCGAAGCTTTCTTT. Protein product: CASRLGQAVEAFF.

This chain links TRBV5-4 with TRBJ2-5; D is possibly TRBD2 (5 bases). Trimming took 4 bases from V and 2 from J, leaving 15 bases between them. Germline loops: CDR1 SGHNT, CDR2 YYREEE (reference sequence). The length of the CDR3 is 15 residues. The CDR3 DNA follows: TGTGCCAGCAGCCCCGCTGGACTGCAACAAGAGACCCAGTACTTC. Its translation is CASSPAGLQQETQYF. The full variable domain, completed using reference TRBV5-4 and TRBJ2-5, is ETGVTQSPTHLIKTRGQQVTLRCSSQSGHNTVSWYQQALGQGPQFIFQYYREEENGRGNFPPRFSGLQFPNYSSELNVNALELDDSALYLCASSPAGLQQETQYFGPGTRLLVL.

The genes are TRBV19 and TRBJ1-3; D ambiguous. CDR1 is LNHDA and CDR2 is SQIVND in the germline V gene (reference sequence). The CDR3 spans 14 residues. Trimming pared 7 bases from V and 0 bases from J, leaving 10 bases between. CDR3 protein: CASTPRSSGNTIYF. DNA of the CDR3: TGTGCCAGTACCCCTAGGAGCTCTGGAAACACCATATATTTT.

The chain uses TRBV29-1 and TRBJ2-7, with D maybe TRBD1 (5 bases). With 6 bases removed from V and 3 bases from J, the gap between germline ends came to 18 bases. CDR3 length equals 14 residues. CDR1 SQVTM and CDR2 ANQGSEA come from the germline V gene. CDR3 DNA: TGCAGCGTCTACACCCAGGGTAAGGACTACGAGCAGTACTTC. It codes for CSVYTQGKDYEQYF.

V is TRBV7-2 and J is TRBJ1-5; D unresolved. The CDR3 sequence is 15 residues long. CDR1 SGHTA and CDR2 FQGNSA come from the germline V gene. V lost 1 base to trimming and J lost 4 bases, with 11 bases between them. CDR3 loop: CASSLESGLNQPQHF. In nucleotides, the CDR3 is TGTGCCAGCAGCTTAGAGTCAGGTTTGAATCAGCCCCAGCATTTT.

The gene calls are TRBV6-4 and TRBJ2-7, with 8 bases aligning to TRBD2. The ends lost 0 bases at V and 0 bases at J; junction bases unmatched: 10. This CDR3 comprises 18 residues. From germline, CDR1 is MRHNA and CDR2 SNTAGT. CDR3 DNA sequence: TGTGCCAGCAGTGACTCGAAAATACCGGGGGGGAACTCCTACGAGCAGTACTTC. Its translation is CASSDSKIPGGNSYEQYF.

The chain joins TRBV6-5 to TRBJ2-7, with TRBD1 identical over 7 bases. The V and J ends lost 7 bases and 3 bases, in that order; junction bases with no gene match: 9. The CDR3 contains 14 residues. Germline V lookup: CDR1 MNHEY, CDR2 SVGAGI. The CDR3 DNA sequence: TGTGCCAGCAAGAACCGGGACAGAGGCTACGAGCAGTACTTC. Translating it yields CASKNRDRGYEQYF.

The table lists this clone with a few counts. The V gene is TRBV29-1, the J gene TRBJ2-7, with a weak D call TRBD1 (6 bases). Trimming cost V 0 bases and J 1 base, with 13 bases left between them. This CDR3 contains 15 residues. The germline gives CDR1 SQVTM, CDR2 ANQGSEA. CDR3 in amino acids: CSVEEVRGQSYEQYF. CDR3 coding DNA: TGCAGCGTTGAAGAAGTCAGGGGCCAATCCTACGAGCAGTACTTC.

J is TRBJ1-1 and V is TRBV4-1, with 7 bases identical to TRBD1. Germline loops: CDR1 MGHRA, CDR2 YSYEKL. V shed 4 bases, J shed 1 base, and the junction held 6 bases outside the gene matches. This CDR3 has 15 amino acids. The CDR3 here is CASSLRQGPNTEAFF. In nucleotides, the CDR3 is TGCGCCAGCAGCCTTCGACAGGGCCCGAACACTGAAGCTTTCTTT.

The chain combines TRBV2 with TRBJ2-1, with 7 bases aligning to TRBD2. Germline CDR1 and CDR2: SNHLY and FYNNEI. Unmatched junction bases numbered 4, after V lost 6 bases and J lost 5 bases. The CDR3 is 13 amino acids. CDR3 bases: TGTGCCAGCAGAGCCGGGACTAACAATGAGCAGTTCTTC. It yields the protein CASRAGTNNEQFF.

Here the CDR3 reads CASSARDSYNEQFF. The DNA for the CDR3 is TGTGCCAGCAGCGCCCGGGACTCCTACAATGAGCAGTTCTTC. The V gene is TRBV9, the J gene TRBJ2-1, with a weak D call TRBD2 (5 bases). Germline V lookup: CDR1 SGDLS, CDR2 YYNGEE. Trimming pared 3 bases from V and 0 bases from J, leaving 7 bases between. The CDR3 sequence is 14 residues long.

The chain couples TRBV6-5 to TRBJ2-5; 9 nucleotides line up with TRBD2. The J call is in doubt because the DNA end fits TRBJ2-7 better. The CDR3 loop spans 14 amino acids. Germline assignment: CDR1 MNHEY and CDR2 SVGAGI. The CDR3 reads CASRSGGSSYEQYF. The CDR3 bases are TGTGCCAGCAGGAGCGGGGGGTCCTCCTACGAGCAGTACTTC.

This clone was seen a single time. The V and J genes are TRBV7-9 and TRBJ2-5; D may be TRBD2 (5 bases). This CDR3 comprises 18 residues. V lost 7 bases to trimming and J lost 5 bases, with 29 bases between them. Germline V gene data show CDR1 as SEHNR and CDR2 as FQNEAQ (reference sequence). The chain's CDR3 is CASNPSQFASQWGETQYF. DNA of the CDR3: TGTGCCAGCAACCCTAGCCAATTCGCCAGTCAATGGGGTGAGACCCAGTACTTC.

This chain joins TRBV6-6 and TRBJ1-2, with TRBD1 matching 10 bases. Germline CDR1 is MNHNY and CDR2 is SVGAGI (reference sequence). The CDR3 runs to 15 residues. The V and J ends lost 2 bases and 6 bases, in that order; junction bases with no gene match: 6. CDR3 coding DNA: TGTGCCAGCAGTTACAGGACAGGGGGAATCGATGGCTACACCTTC. Encoded protein: CASSYRTGGIDGYTF.